There are a few counts of the clone carrying this TCR beta chain. The antigen is not known. This sample stems from a study of PD-L1 blockade in urothelial cancer. General observations from the study: Durable benefit was linked to greater 3-week expansion of tumor-associated blood clones.

Per the germline V gene, CDR1 is MNHNS and CDR2 is SASEGT. V was shortened by 7 bases and J by 7 bases, with 19 bases between the two germline ends. The CDR3 contains 14 residues. Here immunoSEQ multiplex PCR was the method, and the copy in TCRdb shows in-frame clones only, minus some. The sample includes some 74,000 clones, over 80% seen only once; the top ten take about 6.9%. The time point was: pretreatment peripheral blood. Each patient presented with locally advanced or metastatic urothelial carcinoma. V usage is TRBV6-1 and J usage is TRBJ1-1; D is perhaps TRBD1 (6 bases). Sequenced here: PBMCs, sampled around atezolizumab (anti-PD-L1) treatment. The receptor comes from a man aged 40-55 years with urothelial cancer. CDR3 nucleotides: TGTGCCAGCACCCTCTCTACCGGGACACTTGAAGCTTTCTTT. It is translated as CASTLSTGTLEAFF.